This TCR beta chain emerged from a study of blood T cell repertoires in COVID-19. In the study overall: Acute and convalescent COVID-19 specimens originated in the United States, Italy and Spain.

This clone was detected once. The cohort comprised adults aged roughly 18 to 95 years residing in approximately 22 US areas. Two consecutive negative NP/OP PCR tests, clearance, or resolved symptoms defined Cohort 3 recovery. J was trimmed by 11 bases and V by 6 bases; bases with no gene match: 12. The CDR3 spans 14 residues. Germline V gene data show CDR1 as SNHLY and CDR2 as FYNNEI. Measured with immunoSEQ multiplex PCR; TCRdb has only the in-frame clones, and not every one. The table has about 260,000 clones, roughly nine tenths seen once. The chain combines TRBV2 with TRBJ1-1; 10 positions match TRBD1. This TCR was sampled from a woman between 50 and 59 years old who had recovered from COVID-19. Sequenced input: PBMCs or T cells enriched from blood (not recorded which). The CDR3 DNA reads as TGTGCCAGCAGGGCCGGGACAGGGGTGGCTGCTGCTTTCTTT. Translation: CASRAGTGVAAAFF.